Below, 24 T cell receptor beta chains from the same sample are listed, as sequenced in a study of OX40 agonist ivuxolimab in advanced cancers. The protocol was immunoSEQ multiplex PCR, while the TCRdb copy is restricted to in-frame clones and leaves out a portion. Of roughly 50,000 clones listed, 75% to 90% are singletons. Sequenced here: CD4+ or CD8+ T cells sorted from blood, sampled in a trial of the OX40 agonist ivuxolimab. These receptors all come from an adult with an advanced solid tumor such as melanoma, head and neck, liver or kidney cancer.

The gene calls are TRBV19 and TRBJ2-2; no firm D call. CDR3 size: 14 residues. Germline assignment: CDR1 LNHDA and CDR2 SQIVND (reference sequence). Trimming took 9 bases from V and 4 from J, leaving 15 bases between them. CDR3 in amino acids: CASSRQHSTGELFF. CDR3 DNA sequence: TGTGCCAGCAGTCGGCAACACTCCACCGGGGAGCTGTTTTTT.

This sequence joins TRBV28 and TRBJ2-1, with 16 bases fitting TRBD2. CDR1 and CDR2 (germline): MDHEN, SYDVKM. This CDR3 contains 18 residues. J gave up 3 bases and V 6 bases, and 8 bases lay outside the gene matches. CDR3 residues: CASSRGLAGGRLYNEQFF. CDR3 nucleotides: TGTGCCAGCAGCAGGGGACTAGCGGGGGGGCGTCTCTACAATGAGCAGTTCTTC. The whole variable domain, filled in from reference TRBV28 and TRBJ2-1, reads DVKVTQSSRYLVKRTGEKVFLECVQDMDHENMFWYRQDPGLGLRLIYFSYDVKMKEKGDIPEGYSVSREKKERFSLILESASTNQTSMYLCASSRGLAGGRLYNEQFFGPGTRLTVL.

This chain connects TRBV5-5 to TRBJ2-7, with 9 bases lining up with TRBD1. V lost 4 bases, J lost 3 bases, and 5 bases stayed unmatched. The CDR3 is made up of 14 amino acids. Germline lookup yields CDR1 SGHKS and CDR2 YYEKEE (reference sequence). The CDR3 nucleotides read TGTGCCAGCAGCCCAGTGGACAGGGGCTACGAGCAGTACTTC. This sequence encodes CASSPVDRGYEQYF.

This chain joins TRBV5-1 and TRBJ2-1; the D gene is possibly TRBD1 (5 bases). The CDR3 extends over 13 amino acids. The ends were cut back, 1 base at V and 7 bases at J, with 9 bases in the middle. Germline V CDR1 and CDR2: SGHRS, YFSETQ. The CDR3 is CASSLPGSNEQFF. DNA of the CDR3: TGCGCCAGCAGCTTGCCAGGGTCGAATGAGCAGTTCTTC.

This clone was recorded a few times. The chain uses TRBV10-3 and TRBJ2-1; 8 bases map to TRBD2. CDR1 is ENHRY and CDR2 is SYGVKD in the germline V gene. Trimming took 3 bases from V and 12 from J; bases not matched to a gene: 10. This CDR3 has 14 amino acids. The CDR3 is CAISDGLSGNPQFF. The CDR3 DNA sequence: TGTGCCATCAGTGACGGGCTTAGCGGGAATCCGCAGTTCTTC.

The gene calls are TRBV7-6 and TRBJ2-3; 13 nucleotides agree with TRBD2. Germline CDR1 is SGHVS and CDR2 is FNYEAQ. The CDR3 has 16 residues. Trimming removed 1 base from V and 5 bases from J; junction bases left unmatched: 3. This chain's CDR3 is CASSLEGLAGVDTQYF. The CDR3 nucleotides are TGTGCCAGCAGCTTAGAAGGACTAGCGGGAGTAGATACGCAGTATTTT.

This chain joins TRBV7-8 and TRBJ2-1, with TRBD2 matching 9 bases. Germline V CDR1 and CDR2: SGHVS, FQNEAQ. This CDR3 region has 14 residues. V lost 8 bases to trimming and J lost 9 bases; unmatched junction nucleotides: 11. CDR3 amino acids: CASALAGDLIEQFF. CDR3 in DNA: TGTGCCAGCGCATTAGCGGGAGATTTGATTGAGCAGTTCTTC.

This chain links TRBV13 with TRBJ2-3; 15 bases match TRBD2. The CDR3 loop spans 17 amino acids. Trimming at V came to 5 bases and at J to 6 bases, leaving 9 bases not matched to a gene. CDR1 PRHDT and CDR2 FYEKMQ come from the germline V gene (reference sequence). The CDR3 DNA reads as TGTGCCAGCAGCCTTGGGACTAGCGGGAGGCCTCCGGATACGCAGTATTTT. Translated, it gives CASSLGTSGRPPDTQYF.

The chain links TRBV7-9 to TRBJ2-7; TRBD1 aligns across 9 bases. Germline V CDR1 and CDR2: SEHNR, FQNEAQ (reference sequence). The V gene end was trimmed by 5 bases and the J gene end by 3 bases; junction bases not matched to a gene: 5. This CDR3 is 14 amino acids long. The CDR3, as DNA: TGTGCCAGCAGCCCGCGGGGACAGGGCTACGAGCAGTACTTC. It is translated as CASSPRGQGYEQYF.

The gene calls are TRBV10-2 and TRBJ1-5; unclear D gene. The CDR3 consists of 13 residues. V was cut by 7 bases and J by 3 bases, with 10 bases left in between. Germline V gene data show CDR1 as WSHSY and CDR2 as SAAADI. The CDR3 spells CASMRGANQPQHF. CDR3 in DNA: TGCGCCAGCATGCGGGGTGCCAATCAGCCCCAGCATTTT.

This clone was seen just once. The genes are TRBV7-9 and TRBJ2-1; unclear D gene. The CDR3 runs 14 residues. V shed 4 bases and J shed 4 bases, with 11 bases lying between them. Germline-derived CDR1 and CDR2 are SEHNR and FQNEAQ (reference sequence). CDR3 amino acids: CASSSSPVYNEQFF. The CDR3 DNA sequence: TGTGCCAGCAGCTCCTCCCCGGTGTACAATGAGCAGTTCTTC.

This clone came up once. The chain carries TRBV4-3 and TRBJ2-1, with D possibly TRBD2 on 5 matching bases. From germline, CDR1 is LGHNA and CDR2 YSLEER. There are 14 residues in the CDR3. Trimming stripped 4 bases from V and 6 bases from J, with 13 bases between. Written as DNA, the CDR3 is TGCGCCAGCAGCCCCAGCTACGGGGTCAATGAGCAGTTCTTC. Amino acid sequence: CASSPSYGVNEQFF.

This chain joins TRBV19 and TRBJ1-1; 7 nucleotides align to TRBD1. The CDR3 is 16 residues long. Germline V gene sequence: CDR1 LNHDA, CDR2 SQIVND (reference sequence). The junction had 11 bases not matched to a gene; V was cut back by 4 bases and J by 3 bases. Here the CDR3 DNA reads TGTGCCAGTAGTAGCTATGGGAGGGGGCCGGACACTGAAGCTTTCTTT. It is translated as CASSSYGRGPDTEAFF.

J is TRBJ1-3 and V is TRBV28; D unresolved. The germline V gene has CDR1 MDHEN and CDR2 SYDVKM. The CDR3 is 15 residues long. V lost 6 bases to trimming and J lost 0 bases, with 12 bases between them. The CDR3, as DNA: TGTGCCAGCAGCCCCGACCGGGGCTCTGGAAACACCATATATTTT. Translating it yields CASSPDRGSGNTIYF.

This clone was counted a single time. The chain couples TRBV9 to TRBJ2-3; D unresolved. The CDR3 has 14 amino acids. Trimming took 0 bases from V and 2 from J, leaving 7 bases between them. The V gene's germline CDR1 is SGDLS and CDR2 YYNGEE. This chain's CDR3 is CASSVGFNTDTQYF. CDR3 DNA: TGTGCCAGCAGCGTAGGATTTAACACAGATACGCAGTATTTT. The full variable domain, with the rest looked up from reference TRBV9 and TRBJ2-3, is DSGVTQTPKHLITATGQRVTLRCSPRSGDLSVYWYQQSLDQGLQFLIQYYNGEERAKGNILERFSAQQFPDLHSELNLSSLELGDSALYFCASSVGFNTDTQYFGPGTRLTVL.

On this clone: The sample has other DNA sequences that encode this CDR3 too. The chain joins TRBV5-1 to TRBJ2-5; weak D call: TRBD1 (7 bases). Trimming stripped 2 bases from V and 10 bases from J, with 15 bases between. Germline CDR1 reads SGHRS; CDR2 reads YFSETQ. This CDR3 comprises 13 residues. Here the CDR3 reads CASSFQQGGIQYF. For the CDR3, the DNA is TGCGCCAGCAGCTTCCAGCAGGGGGGTATCCAGTACTTC.

Only one count was recorded for this clone. V usage is TRBV6-5 and J usage is TRBJ1-6; D ambiguous. The germline gives CDR1 MNHEY, CDR2 SVGAGI. V was shortened by 3 bases and J by 5 bases, with 11 bases between the two germline ends. CDR3 size: 15 residues. CDR3 residues: CASSYSGINNSPLHF. CDR3 bases: TGTGCCAGCAGTTATTCTGGGATTAATAATTCACCCCTCCACTTT.

The CDR3 DNA reads as TGCGCCAGCAGCGATACTAGCGGGGACCAAGAGACCCAGTACTTC. Its protein is CASSDTSGDQETQYF. The V gene is TRBV5-1, the J gene TRBJ2-5, with 10 nucleotides matching TRBD2. The CDR3 contains 15 residues. V lost 4 bases, J lost 0 bases, and 3 bases stayed unmatched. Germline CDR1 and CDR2: SGHRS and YFSETQ.

The V and J genes are TRBV2 and TRBJ2-5; possible D gene TRBD1, 8 bases. The germline V and J ends were trimmed by 7 bases and 4 bases, with 19 bases remaining between them. The length of the CDR3 is 15 residues. Germline CDR1 is SNHLY and CDR2 is FYNNEI. This CDR3 is CASTQGAGAGETQYF. The CDR3 nucleotides are TGTGCCAGCACCCAGGGGGCGGGAGCGGGAGAGACCCAGTACTTC.

The CDR3 sequence is CASSRAGGPSTDTQYF. The CDR3 nucleotides are TGTGCCAGTAGTCGCGCGGGAGGGCCGAGCACAGATACGCAGTATTTT. The chain links TRBV19 to TRBJ2-3; 9 nucleotides line up with TRBD2. CDR1 is LNHDA, CDR2 SQIVND, per germline (reference sequence). With V trimmed by 5 bases and J by 0 bases, 6 bases remained unmatched. The CDR3 spans 16 residues.

This sequence joins TRBV2 and TRBJ1-5; 7 nucleotides match TRBD1. This CDR3 region has 12 residues. The germline CDR1 and CDR2 sequences are SNHLY and FYNNEI. V shed 8 bases, J shed 4 bases, and the junction held 2 bases outside the gene matches. The CDR3: CASGTENQPQHF. CDR3 nucleotides: TGTGCCAGCGGGACAGAGAATCAGCCCCAGCATTTT. The variable domain in full, with the rest retrieved from reference TRBV2 and TRBJ1-5, is EPEVTQTPSHQVTQMGQEVILRCVPISNHLYFYWYRQILGQKVEFLVSFYNNEISEKSEIFDDQFSVERPDGSNFTLKIRSTKLEDSAMYFCASGTENQPQHFGDGTRLSIL.

This clone was seen a handful of times. The V gene is TRBV2, the J gene TRBJ1-1; D is ambiguous. Germline CDR1 and CDR2: SNHLY and FYNNEI. The CDR3 length is 14 residues. Trimming took off 6 bases at V and 0 bases at J, with 11 bases between the two ends. The CDR3 region has the DNA TGTGCCAGCAGCTATTCGGGTGTGAACACTGAAGCTTTCTTT. Encoded protein: CASSYSGVNTEAFF.

This clone was detected only once. In DNA, the CDR3 is TGCGCCAACATCGGACCGACAGGGCAAGCCGACCAGCCCCAGCATTTT. Its protein is CANIGPTGQADQPQHF. The chain carries TRBV10-1 and TRBJ1-5; 7 positions match TRBD1. This CDR3 is built from 16 residues. Germline CDR1 is WNHNN and CDR2 is SYGVQD (reference sequence). V dropped 10 bases and J dropped 7; count of bases not matched to a gene: 19.

Regarding this clone: Additional DNA sequences in this sample encode the identical CDR3. V is TRBV5-1 and J is TRBJ2-6; D gene uncertain. V was clipped by 0 bases and J by 0 bases, with 1 base between them. The CDR3 is made up of 14 amino acids. Germline CDR1 and CDR2: SGHRS and YFSETQ. The CDR3 coding sequence is TGCGCCAGCAGCTTGGGCTCTGGGGCCAACGTCCTGACTTTC. This gives the protein CASSLGSGANVLTF.